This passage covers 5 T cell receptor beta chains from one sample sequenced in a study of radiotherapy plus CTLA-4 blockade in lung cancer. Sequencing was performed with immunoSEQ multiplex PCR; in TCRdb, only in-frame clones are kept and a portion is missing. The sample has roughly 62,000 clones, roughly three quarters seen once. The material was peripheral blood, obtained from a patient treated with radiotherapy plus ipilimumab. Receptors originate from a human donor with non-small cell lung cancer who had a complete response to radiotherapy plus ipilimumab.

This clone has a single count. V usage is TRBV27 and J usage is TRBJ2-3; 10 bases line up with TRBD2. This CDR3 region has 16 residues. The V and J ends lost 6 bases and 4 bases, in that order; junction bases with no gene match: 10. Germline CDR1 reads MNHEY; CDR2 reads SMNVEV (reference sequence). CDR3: CASSKLSGGASDTQYF. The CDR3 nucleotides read TGTGCCAGCAGCAAATTGAGCGGGGGGGCGTCAGATACGCAGTATTTT.

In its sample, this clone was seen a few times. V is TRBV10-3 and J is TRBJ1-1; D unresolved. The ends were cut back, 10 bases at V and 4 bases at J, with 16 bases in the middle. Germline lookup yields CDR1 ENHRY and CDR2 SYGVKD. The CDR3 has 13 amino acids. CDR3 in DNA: TGTGCCACCTGCCGGCAGGATGGCACTGAAGCTTTCTTT. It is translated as CATCRQDGTEAFF.

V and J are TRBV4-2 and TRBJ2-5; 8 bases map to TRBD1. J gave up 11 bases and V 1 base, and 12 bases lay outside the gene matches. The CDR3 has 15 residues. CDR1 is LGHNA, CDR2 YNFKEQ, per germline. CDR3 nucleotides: TGTGCCAGCAGCCAAGCAGGGGGCGGGCCCTACCAACAGTACTTC. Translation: CASSQAGGGPYQQYF.

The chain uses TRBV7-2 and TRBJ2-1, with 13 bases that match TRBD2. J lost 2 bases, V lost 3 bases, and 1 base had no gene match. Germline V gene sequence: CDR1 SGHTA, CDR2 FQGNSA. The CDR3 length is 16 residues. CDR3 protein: CASSLGLAGTYNEQFF. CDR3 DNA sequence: TGTGCCAGCAGCTTGGGACTAGCGGGGACCTACAATGAGCAGTTCTTC.

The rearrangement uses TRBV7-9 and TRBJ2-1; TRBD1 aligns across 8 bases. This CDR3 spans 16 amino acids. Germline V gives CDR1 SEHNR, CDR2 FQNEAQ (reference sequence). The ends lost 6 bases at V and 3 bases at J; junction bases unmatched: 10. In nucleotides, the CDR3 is TGTGCCAGCAGTCCACATGGGACAGGCCGCTACAATGAGCAGTTCTTC. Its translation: CASSPHGTGRYNEQFF.